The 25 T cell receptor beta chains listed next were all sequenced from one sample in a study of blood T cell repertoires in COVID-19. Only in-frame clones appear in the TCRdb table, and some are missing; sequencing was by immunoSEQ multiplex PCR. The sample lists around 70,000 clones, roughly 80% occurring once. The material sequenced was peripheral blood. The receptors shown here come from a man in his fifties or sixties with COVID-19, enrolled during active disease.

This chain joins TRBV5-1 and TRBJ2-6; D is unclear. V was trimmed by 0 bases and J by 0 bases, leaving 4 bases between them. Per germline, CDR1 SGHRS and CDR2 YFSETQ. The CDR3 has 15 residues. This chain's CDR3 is CASSLAGSGANVLTF. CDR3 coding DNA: TGCGCCAGCAGCTTGGCAGGCTCTGGGGCCAACGTCCTGACTTTC.

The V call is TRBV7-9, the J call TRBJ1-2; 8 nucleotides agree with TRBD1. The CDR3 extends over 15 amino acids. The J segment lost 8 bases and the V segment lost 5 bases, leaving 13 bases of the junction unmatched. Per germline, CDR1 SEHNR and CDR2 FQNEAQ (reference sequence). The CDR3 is CASSRTGTGSSGYTF. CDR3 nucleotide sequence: TGTGCCAGCAGCCGAACCGGGACAGGATCTAGCGGCTACACCTTC.

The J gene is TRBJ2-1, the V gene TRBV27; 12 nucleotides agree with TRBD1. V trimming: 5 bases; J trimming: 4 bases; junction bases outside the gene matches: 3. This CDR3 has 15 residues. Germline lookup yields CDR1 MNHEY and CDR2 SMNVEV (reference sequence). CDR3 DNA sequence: TGTGCCAGCAGTAGGGGACAGGGGGCTTACAATGAGCAGTTCTTC. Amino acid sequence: CASSRGQGAYNEQFF.

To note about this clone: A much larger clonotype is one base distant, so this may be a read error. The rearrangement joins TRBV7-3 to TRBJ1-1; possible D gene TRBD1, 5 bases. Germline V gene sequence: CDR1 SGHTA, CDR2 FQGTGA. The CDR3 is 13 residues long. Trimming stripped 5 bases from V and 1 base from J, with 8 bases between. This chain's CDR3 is CASSRQRNTEAFF. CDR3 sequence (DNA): TGTGCCAGCAGCCGACAGCGGAACACTGAAGCTTTCTTT.

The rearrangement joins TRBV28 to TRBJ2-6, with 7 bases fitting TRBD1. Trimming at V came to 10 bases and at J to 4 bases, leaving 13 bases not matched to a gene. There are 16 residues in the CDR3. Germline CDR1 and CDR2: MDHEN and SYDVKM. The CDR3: CATSGQVLSGANVLTF. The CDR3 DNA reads TGTGCCACCTCAGGACAGGTACTCTCCGGGGCCAACGTCCTGACTTTC.

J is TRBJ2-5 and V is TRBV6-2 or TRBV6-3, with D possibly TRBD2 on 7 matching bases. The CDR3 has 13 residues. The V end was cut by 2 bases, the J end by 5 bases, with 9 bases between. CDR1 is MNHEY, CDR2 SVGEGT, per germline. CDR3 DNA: TGTGCCAGCAGTTACGGGAGGGGGGAGACCCAGTACTTC. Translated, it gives CASSYGRGETQYF.

CDR3 protein: CASSVELAGGPEGNEQFF. CDR3 nucleotide sequence: TGTGCCAGCAGCGTAGAACTAGCGGGAGGGCCGGAGGGGAATGAGCAGTTCTTC. J is TRBJ2-1 and V is TRBV9; TRBD2 matches at 13 bases. The CDR3 length is 18 residues. V was clipped by 0 bases and J by 7 bases; unmatched bases: 10. Germline lookup yields CDR1 SGDLS and CDR2 YYNGEE. Looking up the rest from reference TRBV9 and TRBJ2-1 gives the full variable domain: DSGVTQTPKHLITATGQRVTLRCSPRSGDLSVYWYQQSLDQGLQFLIQYYNGEERAKGNILERFSAQQFPDLHSELNLSSLELGDSALYFCASSVELAGGPEGNEQFFGPGTRLTVL.

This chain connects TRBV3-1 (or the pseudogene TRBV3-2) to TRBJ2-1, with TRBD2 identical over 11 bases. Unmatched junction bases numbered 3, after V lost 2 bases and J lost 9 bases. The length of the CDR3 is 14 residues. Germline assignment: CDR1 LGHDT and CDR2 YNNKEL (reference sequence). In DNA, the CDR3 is TGTGCCAGCAGCCAACTAGCGGGAGGCGGTGAGCAGTTCTTC. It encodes CASSQLAGGGEQFF.

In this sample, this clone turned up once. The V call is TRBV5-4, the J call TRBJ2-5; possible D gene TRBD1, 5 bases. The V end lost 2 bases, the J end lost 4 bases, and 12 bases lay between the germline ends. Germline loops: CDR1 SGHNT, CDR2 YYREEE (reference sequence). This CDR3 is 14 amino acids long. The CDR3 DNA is TGTGCCAGCAGCTTTACAGGCCGAGGAGAGACCCAGTACTTC. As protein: CASSFTGRGETQYF.

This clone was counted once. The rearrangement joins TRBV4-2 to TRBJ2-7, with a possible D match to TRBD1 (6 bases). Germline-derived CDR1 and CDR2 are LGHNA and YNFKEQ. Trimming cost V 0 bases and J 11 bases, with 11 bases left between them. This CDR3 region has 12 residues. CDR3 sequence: CASSQETGKEYF. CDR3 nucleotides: TGTGCCAGCAGCCAAGAAACAGGGAAAGAGTACTTC.

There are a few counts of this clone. For the CDR3, the DNA is TGTGCCAGTAGTAGGGGGGTAGCGGGAGTAGCAGATACGCAGTATTTT. It is translated as CASSRGVAGVADTQYF. V gene TRBV19 combines with J gene TRBJ2-3; 9 bases match TRBD2. The CDR3 extends over 16 amino acids. J gave up 4 bases and V 4 bases, and 9 bases lay outside the gene matches. Germline V gives CDR1 LNHDA, CDR2 SQIVND (reference sequence). Complete variable domain (other parts from reference TRBV19 and TRBJ2-3): DGGITQSPKYLFRKEGQNVTLSCEQNLNHDAMYWYRQDPGQGLRLIYYSQIVNDFQKGDIAEGYSVSREKKESFPLTVTSAQKNPTAFYLCASSRGVAGVADTQYFGPGTRLTVL.

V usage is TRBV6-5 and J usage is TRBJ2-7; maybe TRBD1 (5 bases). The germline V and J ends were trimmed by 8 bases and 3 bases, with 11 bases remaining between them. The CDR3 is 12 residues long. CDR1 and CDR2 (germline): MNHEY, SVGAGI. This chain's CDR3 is CASGTGVYEQYF. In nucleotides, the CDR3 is TGTGCCAGCGGCACAGGTGTCTACGAGCAGTACTTC.

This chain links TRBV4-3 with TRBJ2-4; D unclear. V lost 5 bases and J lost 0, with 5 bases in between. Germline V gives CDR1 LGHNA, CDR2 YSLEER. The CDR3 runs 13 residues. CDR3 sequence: CASSVLAKNIQYF. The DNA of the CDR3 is TGCGCCAGCAGCGTTCTAGCCAAAAACATTCAGTACTTC.

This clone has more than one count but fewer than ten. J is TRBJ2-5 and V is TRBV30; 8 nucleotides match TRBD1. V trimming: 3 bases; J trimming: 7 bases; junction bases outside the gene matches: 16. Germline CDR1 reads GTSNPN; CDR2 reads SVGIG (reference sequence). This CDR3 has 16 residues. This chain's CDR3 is CAWSSPDRVGRGTQYF. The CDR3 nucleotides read TGTGCCTGGAGCAGCCCGGACAGGGTGGGAAGAGGGACCCAGTACTTC. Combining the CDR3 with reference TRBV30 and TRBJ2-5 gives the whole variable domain SQTIHQWPATLVQPVGSPLSLECTVEGTSNPNLYWYRQAAGRGLQLLFYSVGIGQISSEVPQNLSASRPQDRQFILSSKKLLLSDSGFYLCAWSSPDRVGRGTQYFGPGTRLLVL.

CDR3 DNA: TGCAGCGTTCGAGACAGCCATGAAAAACTGTTTTTT. It codes for CSVRDSHEKLFF. The chain couples TRBV29-1 to TRBJ1-4; tentative D call: TRBD1 (5 bases). Looked up from germline, CDR1 is SQVTM and CDR2 is ANQGSEA. The germline V and J ends were trimmed by 5 bases and 6 bases, with 10 bases remaining between them. This CDR3 has 12 residues.

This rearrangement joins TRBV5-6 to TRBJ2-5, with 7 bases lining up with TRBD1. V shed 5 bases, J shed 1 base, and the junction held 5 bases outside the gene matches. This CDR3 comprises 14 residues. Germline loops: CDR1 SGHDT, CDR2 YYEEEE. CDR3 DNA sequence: TGTGCCAGCAGTTACGGGACAGTCCAAGAGACCCAGTACTTC. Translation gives CASSYGTVQETQYF.

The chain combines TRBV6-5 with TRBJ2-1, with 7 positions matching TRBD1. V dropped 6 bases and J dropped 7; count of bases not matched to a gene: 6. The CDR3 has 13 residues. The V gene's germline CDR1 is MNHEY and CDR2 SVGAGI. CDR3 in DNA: TGTGCCAGCAGGGACAGGCACCTTAATGAGCAGTTCTTC. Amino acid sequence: CASRDRHLNEQFF.

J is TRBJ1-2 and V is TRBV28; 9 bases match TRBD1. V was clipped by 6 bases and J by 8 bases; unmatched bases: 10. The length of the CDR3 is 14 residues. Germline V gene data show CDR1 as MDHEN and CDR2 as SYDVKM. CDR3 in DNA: TGTGCCAGCAGCCAGGCGGGACAGGGACCCGGCTACACCTTC. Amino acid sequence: CASSQAGQGPGYTF.

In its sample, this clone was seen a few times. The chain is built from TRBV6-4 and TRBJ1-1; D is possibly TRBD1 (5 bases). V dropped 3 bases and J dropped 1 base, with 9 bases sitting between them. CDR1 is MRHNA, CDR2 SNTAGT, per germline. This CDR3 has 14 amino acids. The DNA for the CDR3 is TGTGCCAGCAGTGAACAAGGGGAGAACACTGAAGCTTTCTTT. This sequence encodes CASSEQGENTEAFF.

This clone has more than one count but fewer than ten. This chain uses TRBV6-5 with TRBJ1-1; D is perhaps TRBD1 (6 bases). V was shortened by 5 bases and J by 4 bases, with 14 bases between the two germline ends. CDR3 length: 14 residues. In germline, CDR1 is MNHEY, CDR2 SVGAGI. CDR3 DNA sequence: TGTGCCAGCAGTCGGATACAGGGTTTCACTGAAGCTTTCTTT. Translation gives CASSRIQGFTEAFF.

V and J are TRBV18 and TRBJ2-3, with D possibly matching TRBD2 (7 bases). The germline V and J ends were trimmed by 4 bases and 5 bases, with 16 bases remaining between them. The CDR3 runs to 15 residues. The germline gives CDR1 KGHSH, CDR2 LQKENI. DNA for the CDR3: TGTGCCAGCTCACACGGACAAGGGGGGGGAGATACGCAGTATTTT. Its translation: CASSHGQGGGDTQYF.

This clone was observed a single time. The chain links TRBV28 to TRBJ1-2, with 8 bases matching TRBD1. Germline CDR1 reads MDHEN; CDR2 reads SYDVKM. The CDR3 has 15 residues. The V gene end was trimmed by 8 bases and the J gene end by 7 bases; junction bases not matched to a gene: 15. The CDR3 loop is CASWGGQGAGSGYTF. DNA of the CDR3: TGTGCCAGCTGGGGCGGGCAGGGGGCAGGTAGTGGCTACACCTTC.

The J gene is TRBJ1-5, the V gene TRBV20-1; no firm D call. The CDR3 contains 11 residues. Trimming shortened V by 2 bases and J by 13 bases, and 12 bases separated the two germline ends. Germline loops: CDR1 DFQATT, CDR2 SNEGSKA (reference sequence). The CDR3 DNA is TGCAGTGCTAGACAACCAGGTAGACAGCATTTT. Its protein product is CSARQPGRQHF.

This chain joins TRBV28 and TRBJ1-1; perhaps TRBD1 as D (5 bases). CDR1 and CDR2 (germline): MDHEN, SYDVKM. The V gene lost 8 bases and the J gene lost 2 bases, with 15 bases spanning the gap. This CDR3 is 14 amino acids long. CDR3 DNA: TGTGCCAGCGTTGCCCAGGGAACAAACACTGAAGCTTTCTTT. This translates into CASVAQGTNTEAFF.

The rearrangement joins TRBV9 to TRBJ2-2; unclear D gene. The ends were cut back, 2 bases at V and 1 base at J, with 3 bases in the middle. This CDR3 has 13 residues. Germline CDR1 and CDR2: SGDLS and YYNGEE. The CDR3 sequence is CASSVRNTGELFF. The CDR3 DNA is TGTGCCAGCAGCGTTAGGAACACCGGGGAGCTGTTTTTT.